This TCR beta chain came from a study of blood T cell repertoires in COVID-19. Turning to the study itself: Specimens from acute and convalescent COVID-19 originated in the United States, Italy and Spain. Sample material is recorded as cDNA or gDNA derived from T cells, B-cell-depleted T cells, or PBMCs.

The CDR3 runs 15 residues. The junction had 2 bases not matched to a gene; V was cut back by 2 bases and J by 4 bases. Germline V gives CDR1 LGHNT, CDR2 FRNRAP. Per the original methods: It was from reference gene primer amplification that nucleated cell counts were estimated. Sequencing was performed with immunoSEQ multiplex PCR; in TCRdb, only in-frame clones are kept and a portion is missing. The V and J calls and clone size are taken from that table; D and trimming were inferred from the DNA. Among around 150,000 clones, roughly 91% were seen once, and the ten largest hold about 2.3%. The source of this sequence is a man aged 18 to 35 with acute or convalescent COVID-19. The chain is built from TRBV12-5 and TRBJ2-2; the match to TRBD2 covers 9 bases. Specimen: peripheral blood. The CDR3 nucleotides are TGTGCTAGTGGTTTGACTAGCGGGCCCACCGGGGAGCTGTTTTTT. Its translation: CASGLTSGPTGELFF.